This T cell receptor (beta chain) was documented in a study of blood T cell repertoires in COVID-19. Study at large: Whether acute or convalescent, the COVID-19 samples came from the United States, Italy and Spain.

Profiled with immunoSEQ multiplex PCR; TCRdb holds only in-frame clones, not every one. The sample gives approximately 220,000 clones, 84% of which show up once; approximately 6.6% is in the top ten. This clone appeared a few times. In the same sample, other DNA sequences code for this CDR3. The sequenced sample consisted of PBMCs or T cells enriched from blood (not recorded which). The receptor comes from a woman aged 40 to 50 who had recovered from COVID-19.

Here the CDR3 reads CASGREEETQYF. Here the CDR3 DNA reads TGTGCCAGCGGGAGGGAGGAAGAGACCCAGTACTTC. The rearrangement links TRBV2 to TRBJ2-5, with 7 nucleotides matching TRBD2. Trimming cost V 8 bases and J 3 bases; bases outside gene matches: 3. Per the germline V gene, CDR1 is SNHLY and CDR2 is FYNNEI. This CDR3 region has 12 residues.